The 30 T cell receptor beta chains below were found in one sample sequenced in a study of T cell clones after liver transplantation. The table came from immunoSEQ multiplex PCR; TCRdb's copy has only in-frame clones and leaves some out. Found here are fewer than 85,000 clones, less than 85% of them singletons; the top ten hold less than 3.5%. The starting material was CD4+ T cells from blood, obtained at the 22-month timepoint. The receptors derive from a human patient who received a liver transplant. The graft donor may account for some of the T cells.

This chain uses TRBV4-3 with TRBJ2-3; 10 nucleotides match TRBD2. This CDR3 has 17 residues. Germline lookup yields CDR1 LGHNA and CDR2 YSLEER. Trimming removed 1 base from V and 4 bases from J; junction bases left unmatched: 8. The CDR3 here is CASSQGALAGWSDTQYF. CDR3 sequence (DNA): TGCGCCAGCAGCCAAGGGGCACTAGCGGGATGGTCAGATACGCAGTATTTT.

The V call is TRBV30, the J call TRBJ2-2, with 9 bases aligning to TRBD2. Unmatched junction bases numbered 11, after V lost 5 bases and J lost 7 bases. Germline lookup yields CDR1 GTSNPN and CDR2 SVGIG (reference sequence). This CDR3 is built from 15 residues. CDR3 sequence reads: CAWEAGSGRIGELFF. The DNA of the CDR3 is TGTGCCTGGGAGGCCGGGAGCGGGAGGATCGGGGAGCTGTTTTTT.

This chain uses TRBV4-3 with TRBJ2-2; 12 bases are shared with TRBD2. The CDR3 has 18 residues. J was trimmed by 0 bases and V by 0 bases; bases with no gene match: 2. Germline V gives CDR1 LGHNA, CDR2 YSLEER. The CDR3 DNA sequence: TGCGCCAGCAGCCAAGAACTAGCGGGGGGAACGAACACCGGGGAGCTGTTTTTT. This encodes CASSQELAGGTNTGELFF.

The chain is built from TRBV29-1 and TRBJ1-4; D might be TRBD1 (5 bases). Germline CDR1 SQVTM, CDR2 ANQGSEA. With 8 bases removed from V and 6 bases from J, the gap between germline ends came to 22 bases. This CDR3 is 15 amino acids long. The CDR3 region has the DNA TGCAGCCCCTCCCCAGGGCCAGAAGTCGATGAAAAACTGTTTTTT. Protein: CSPSPGPEVDEKLFF.

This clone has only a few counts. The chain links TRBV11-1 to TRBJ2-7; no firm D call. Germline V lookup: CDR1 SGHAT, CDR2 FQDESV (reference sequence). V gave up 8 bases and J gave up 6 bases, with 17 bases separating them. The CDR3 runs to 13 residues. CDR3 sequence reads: CASSYRGVPEQYF. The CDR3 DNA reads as TGTGCCAGCTCCTACCGCGGCGTCCCCGAGCAGTACTTC.

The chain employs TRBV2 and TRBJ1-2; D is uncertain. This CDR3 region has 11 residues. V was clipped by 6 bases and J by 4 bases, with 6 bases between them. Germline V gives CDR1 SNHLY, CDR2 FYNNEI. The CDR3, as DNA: TGTGCCAGCAGCCGAAGCTATGGCTACACCTTC. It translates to CASSRSYGYTF.

The CDR3 DNA reads as TGTGCCAGCAGCGTTGGTTTAACTAATGAAAAACTGTTTTTT. It yields the protein CASSVGLTNEKLFF. The chain has TRBV9 and TRBJ1-4; no reliable D call. Between the trimmed V and J ends, which lost 2 bases and 1 base, there was a span of 6 bases. In germline, CDR1 is SGDLS, CDR2 YYNGEE. CDR3 length: 14 amino acids.

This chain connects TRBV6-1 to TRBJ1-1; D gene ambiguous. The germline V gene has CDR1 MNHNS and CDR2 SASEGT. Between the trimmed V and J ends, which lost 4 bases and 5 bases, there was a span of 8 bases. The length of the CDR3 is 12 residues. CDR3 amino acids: CASSVRWTEAFF. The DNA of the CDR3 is TGTGCCAGCAGTGTAAGGTGGACTGAAGCTTTCTTT.

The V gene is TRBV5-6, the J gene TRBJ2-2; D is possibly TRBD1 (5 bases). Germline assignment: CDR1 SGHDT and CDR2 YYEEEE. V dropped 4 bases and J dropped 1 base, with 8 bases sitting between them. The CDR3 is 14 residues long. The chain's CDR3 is CASSRDRNTGELFF. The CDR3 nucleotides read TGTGCCAGCAGCCGTGACAGGAACACCGGGGAGCTGTTTTTT.

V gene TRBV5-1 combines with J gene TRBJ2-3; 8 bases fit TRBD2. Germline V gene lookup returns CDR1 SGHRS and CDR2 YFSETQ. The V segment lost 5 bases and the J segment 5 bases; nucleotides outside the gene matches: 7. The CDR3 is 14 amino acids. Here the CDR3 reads CASRRVREGDTQYF. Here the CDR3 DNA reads TGCGCCAGCAGGCGGGTTCGGGAGGGAGATACGCAGTATTTT.

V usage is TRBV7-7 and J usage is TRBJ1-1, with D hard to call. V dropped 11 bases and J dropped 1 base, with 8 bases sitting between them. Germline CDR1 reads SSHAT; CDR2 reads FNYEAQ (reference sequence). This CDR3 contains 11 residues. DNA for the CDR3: TGTGCCCTCGCAAAGAACACTGAAGCTTTCTTT. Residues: CALAKNTEAFF.

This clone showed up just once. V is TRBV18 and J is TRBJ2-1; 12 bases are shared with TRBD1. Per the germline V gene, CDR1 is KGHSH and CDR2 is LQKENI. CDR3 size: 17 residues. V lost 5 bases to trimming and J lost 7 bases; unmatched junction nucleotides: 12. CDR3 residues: CASSYSGPGQGANEQFF. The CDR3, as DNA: TGTGCCAGCTCATATTCTGGCCCGGGACAGGGGGCTAATGAGCAGTTCTTC.

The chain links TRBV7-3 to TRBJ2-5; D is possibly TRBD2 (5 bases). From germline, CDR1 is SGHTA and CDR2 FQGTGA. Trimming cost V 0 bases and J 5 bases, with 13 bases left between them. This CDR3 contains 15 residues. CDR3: CASSLTASLGETQYF. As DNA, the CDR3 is TGTGCCAGCAGCTTAACGGCTAGCTTAGGCGAGACCCAGTACTTC.

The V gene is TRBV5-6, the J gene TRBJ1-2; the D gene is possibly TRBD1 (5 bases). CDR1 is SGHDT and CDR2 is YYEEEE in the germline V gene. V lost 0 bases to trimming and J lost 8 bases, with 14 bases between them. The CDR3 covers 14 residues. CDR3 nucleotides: TGTGCCAGCAGCTTGGTGGAGGGGTTCGGCGGCTACACCTTC. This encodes CASSLVEGFGGYTF.

The CDR3 here is CASTGTSYSYEQYF. The CDR3 nucleotides are TGTGCCAGCACTGGGACATCCTACTCCTACGAGCAGTACTTC. The chain joins TRBV6-1 to TRBJ2-7; the D gene is possibly TRBD1 (6 bases). V lost 7 bases and J 0 bases, leaving 13 bases between the germline ends. This CDR3 is built from 14 residues. Germline assignment: CDR1 MNHNS and CDR2 SASEGT.

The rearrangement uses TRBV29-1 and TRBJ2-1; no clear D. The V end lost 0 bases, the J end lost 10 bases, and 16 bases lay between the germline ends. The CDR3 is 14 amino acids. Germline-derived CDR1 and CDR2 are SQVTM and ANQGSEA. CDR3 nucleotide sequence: TGCAGCGTTGAAGACCTTAAGGCCACCAGAGAGCAGTTCTTC. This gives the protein CSVEDLKATREQFF.

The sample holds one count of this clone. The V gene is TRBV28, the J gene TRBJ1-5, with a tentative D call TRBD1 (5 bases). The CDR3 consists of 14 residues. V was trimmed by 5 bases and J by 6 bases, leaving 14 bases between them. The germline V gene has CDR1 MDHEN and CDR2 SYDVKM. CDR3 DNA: TGTGCCAGCAGTCTAGGGACCTACCGTCAGCCCCAGCATTTT. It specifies CASSLGTYRQPQHF.

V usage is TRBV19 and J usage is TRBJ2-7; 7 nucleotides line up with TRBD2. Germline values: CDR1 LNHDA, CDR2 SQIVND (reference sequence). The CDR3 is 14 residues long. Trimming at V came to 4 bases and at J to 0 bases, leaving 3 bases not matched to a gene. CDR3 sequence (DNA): TGTGCCAGTAGTACTGGCGGGAGCTCCTACGAGCAGTACTTC. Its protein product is CASSTGGSSYEQYF.

The CDR3 region is CASSRAGDRHSGNTIYF. The CDR3 nucleotides are TGTGCCAGCAGCCGGGCGGGGGATCGCCACTCTGGAAACACCATATATTTT. The chain joins TRBV4-2 to TRBJ1-3, with a tentative D call TRBD1 (5 bases). The CDR3 consists of 17 residues. Germline V lookup: CDR1 LGHNA, CDR2 YNFKEQ. The V and J ends lost 4 bases and 0 bases respectively, with 16 bases between them.

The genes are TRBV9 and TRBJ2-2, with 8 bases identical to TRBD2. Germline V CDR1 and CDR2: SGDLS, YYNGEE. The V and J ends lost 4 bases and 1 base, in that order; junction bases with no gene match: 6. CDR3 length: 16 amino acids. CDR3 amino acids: CASSFGAGENTGELFF. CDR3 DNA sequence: TGTGCCAGCAGCTTCGGAGCGGGGGAGAACACCGGGGAGCTGTTTTTT.

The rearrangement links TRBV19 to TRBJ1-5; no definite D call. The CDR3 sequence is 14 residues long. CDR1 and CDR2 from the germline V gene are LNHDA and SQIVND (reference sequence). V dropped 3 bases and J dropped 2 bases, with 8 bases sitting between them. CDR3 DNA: TGTGCCAGTAGTATTCACCTAGGCAATCAGCCCCAGCATTTT. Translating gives CASSIHLGNQPQHF.

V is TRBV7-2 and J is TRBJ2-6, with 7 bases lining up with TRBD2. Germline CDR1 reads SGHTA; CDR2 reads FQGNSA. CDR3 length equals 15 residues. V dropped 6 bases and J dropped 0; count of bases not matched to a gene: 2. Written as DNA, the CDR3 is TGTGCCAGCAGGGGAGGGCGCTCTGGGGCCAACGTCCTGACTTTC. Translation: CASRGGRSGANVLTF.

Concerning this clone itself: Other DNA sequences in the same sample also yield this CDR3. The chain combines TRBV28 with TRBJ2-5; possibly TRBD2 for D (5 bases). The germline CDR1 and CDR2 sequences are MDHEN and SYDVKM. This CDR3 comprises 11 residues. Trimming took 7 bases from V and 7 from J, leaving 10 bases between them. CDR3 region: CASTGIGTQYF. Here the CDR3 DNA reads TGTGCCAGCACGGGAATCGGGACCCAGTACTTC.

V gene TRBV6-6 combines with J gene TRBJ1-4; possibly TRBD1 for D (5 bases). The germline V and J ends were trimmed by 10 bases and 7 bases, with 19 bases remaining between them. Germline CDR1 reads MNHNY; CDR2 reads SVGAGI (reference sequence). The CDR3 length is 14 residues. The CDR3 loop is CATKRGVQVEKLFF. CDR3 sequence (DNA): TGTGCCACCAAACGGGGGGTACAAGTTGAAAAACTGTTTTTT.

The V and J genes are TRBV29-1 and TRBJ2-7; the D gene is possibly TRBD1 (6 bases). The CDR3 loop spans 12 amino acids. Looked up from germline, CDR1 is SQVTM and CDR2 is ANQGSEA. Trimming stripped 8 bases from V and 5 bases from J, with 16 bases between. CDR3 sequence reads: CSTKVGGDEQYF. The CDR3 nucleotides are TGCAGCACAAAAGTAGGGGGTGACGAGCAGTACTTC.

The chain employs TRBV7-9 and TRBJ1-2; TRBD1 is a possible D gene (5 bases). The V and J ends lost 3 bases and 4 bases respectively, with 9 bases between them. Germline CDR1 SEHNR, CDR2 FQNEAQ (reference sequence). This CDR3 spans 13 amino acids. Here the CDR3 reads CASSLGGIYGYTF. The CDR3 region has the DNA TGTGCCAGCAGCTTGGGGGGAATCTATGGCTACACCTTC. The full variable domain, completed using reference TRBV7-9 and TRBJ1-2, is DTGVSQNPRHKITKRGQNVTFRCDPISEHNRLYWYRQTLGQGPEFLTYFQNEAQLEKSRLLSDRFSAERPKGSFSTLEIQRTEQGDSAMYLCASSLGGIYGYTFGSGTRLTVV.

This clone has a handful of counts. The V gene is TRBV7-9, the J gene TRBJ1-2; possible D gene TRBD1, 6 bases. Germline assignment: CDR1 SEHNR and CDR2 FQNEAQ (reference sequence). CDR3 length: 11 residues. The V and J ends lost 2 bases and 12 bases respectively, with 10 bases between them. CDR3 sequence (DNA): TGTGCCAGCAGCTTAATCTCAGGGGACACCTTC. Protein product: CASSLISGDTF.

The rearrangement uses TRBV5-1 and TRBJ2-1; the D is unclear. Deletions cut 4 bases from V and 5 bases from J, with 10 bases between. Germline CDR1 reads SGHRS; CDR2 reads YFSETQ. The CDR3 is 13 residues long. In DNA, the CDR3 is TGCGCCAGCAGCGCCGATGTCCACAATGAGCAGTTCTTC. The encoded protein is CASSADVHNEQFF.

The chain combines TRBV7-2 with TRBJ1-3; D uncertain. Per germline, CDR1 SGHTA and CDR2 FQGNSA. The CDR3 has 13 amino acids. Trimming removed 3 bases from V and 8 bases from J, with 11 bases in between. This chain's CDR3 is CASSFRGADTIYF. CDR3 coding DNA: TGTGCCAGCAGCTTCCGGGGAGCGGACACCATATATTTT.

CDR3 DNA: TGTGCCAGCAGCCGCGACGGGGTTGTTAAGTACTTC. It translates to CASSRDGVVKYF. V usage is TRBV7-3 and J usage is TRBJ2-7; TRBD2 might be the D (5 bases). The CDR3 consists of 12 residues. V was pared by 5 bases and J by 11 bases, with 16 bases between. Per the germline V gene, CDR1 is SGHTA and CDR2 is FQGTGA.